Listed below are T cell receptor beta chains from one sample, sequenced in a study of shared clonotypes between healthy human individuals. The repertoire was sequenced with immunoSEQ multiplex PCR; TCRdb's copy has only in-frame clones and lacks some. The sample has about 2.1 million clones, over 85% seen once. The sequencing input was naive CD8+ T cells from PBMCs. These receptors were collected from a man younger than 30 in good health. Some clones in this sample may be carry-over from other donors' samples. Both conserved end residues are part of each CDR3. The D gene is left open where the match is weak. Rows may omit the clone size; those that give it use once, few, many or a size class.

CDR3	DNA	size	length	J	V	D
CASSFNRNHYGYTF	TGTGCCAGCAGTTTTAACAGAAATCATTATGGCTACACCTTC	-	14	TRBJ1-2	TRBV28	-
CASSLSDRASSYNEQFF	TGTGCCAGCAGTTTATCTGACAGGGCTTCCTCCTACAATGAGCAGTTCTTC	-	17	TRBJ2-1	TRBV27	TRBD1
CASSEARSGYYGYTF	TGTGCCAGCAGTGAAGCAAGGTCCGGGTACTATGGCTACACCTTC	-	15	TRBJ1-2	TRBV6-1	-
CASSPSSRAGELFF	TGTGCCAGCAGCCCCTCCTCGAGAGCCGGGGAGCTGTTTTTT	-	14	TRBJ2-2	TRBV9	-
CASSWGAAGEQYF	TGTGCCAGCAGCTGGGGGGCAGCCGGCGAGCAGTACTTC	-	13	TRBJ2-7	TRBV5-6	-
CASSPRGLGDTEAFF	TGTGCCAGCAGCCCGAGGGGGCTCGGGGACACTGAAGCTTTCTTT	-	15	TRBJ1-1	TRBV28	TRBD1
CASSVGRGSITEAFF	TGTGCCAGCAGCGTAGGGAGAGGGTCGATCACTGAAGCTTTCTTT	-	15	TRBJ1-1	TRBV9	-
CSVEWLAGAVAYNEQFF	TGCAGCGTTGAATGGCTAGCGGGAGCAGTAGCCTACAATGAGCAGTTCTTC	-	17	TRBJ2-1	TRBV29-1	TRBD2
CASRQQNSYEQYF	TGTGCCAGCAGGCAACAGAACTCCTACGAGCAGTACTTC	-	13	TRBJ2-7	TRBV7-9	-
CASSSLAGGGNEQFF	TGTGCCAGCAGCTCGTTAGCGGGAGGTGGTAATGAGCAGTTCTTC	-	15	TRBJ2-1	TRBV11-1	TRBD2
CAAYPSGNYNEQFF	TGTGCCGCCTACCCCAGTGGGAACTACAATGAGCAGTTCTTC	-	14	TRBJ2-1	TRBV27	-
CASSLSWGLAGETQYF	TGTGCCAGCAGTTTATCCTGGGGACTAGCGGGAGAGACCCAGTACTTC	-	16	TRBJ2-5	TRBV27	TRBD2
CASSYSTDNLNTEAFF	TGTGCCAGCAGTTACAGTACAGATAATCTGAACACTGAAGCTTTCTTT	-	16	TRBJ1-1	TRBV6-6	-
CASRLHLNTGELFF	TGCGCCAGCAGATTGCACCTGAACACCGGGGAGCTGTTTTTT	few	14	TRBJ2-2	TRBV4-3	-
CASSVTEMGTEAFF	TGTGCCAGTAGTGTGACAGAGATGGGCACTGAAGCTTTCTTT	-	14	TRBJ1-1	TRBV19	-
CASSASSGRSYNEQFF	TGTGCCAGTAGTGCGTCTAGCGGGAGATCCTACAATGAGCAGTTCTTC	-	16	TRBJ2-1	TRBV19	TRBD2
CASSSLAGGGDTQYF	TGTGCCAGCAGCTCCCTAGCGGGAGGAGGAGATACGCAGTATTTT	-	15	TRBJ2-3	TRBV27	TRBD2
CASSPTGLAAYTGELFF	TGCGCCAGCAGCCCGACGGGACTAGCGGCTTACACCGGGGAGCTGTTTTTT	-	17	TRBJ2-2	TRBV4-1	TRBD2
CASSLGSKSAGAAYNEQFF	TGTGCCAGCAGCTTAGGGAGCAAGTCCGCGGGAGCAGCCTACAATGAGCAGTTCTTC	-	19	TRBJ2-1	TRBV7-8	TRBD2
CASSEDRLELFF	TGTGCCAGCAGTGAGGACAGATTAGAGCTGTTTTTT	-	12	TRBJ2-2	TRBV6-1	-
CASSMVTGYDYEQYF	TGTGCCAGTAGTATGGTAACAGGGTATGACTACGAGCAGTACTTC	-	15	TRBJ2-7	TRBV19	-
CASSPNRGPGQPQHF	TGTGCCAGCAGTCCAAACAGGGGCCCGGGTCAGCCCCAGCATTTT	-	15	TRBJ1-5	TRBV27	TRBD1
CASSFRAHHQPQHF	TGTGCCAGCAGTTTCAGGGCCCACCATCAGCCCCAGCATTTT	few	14	TRBJ1-5	TRBV27	-